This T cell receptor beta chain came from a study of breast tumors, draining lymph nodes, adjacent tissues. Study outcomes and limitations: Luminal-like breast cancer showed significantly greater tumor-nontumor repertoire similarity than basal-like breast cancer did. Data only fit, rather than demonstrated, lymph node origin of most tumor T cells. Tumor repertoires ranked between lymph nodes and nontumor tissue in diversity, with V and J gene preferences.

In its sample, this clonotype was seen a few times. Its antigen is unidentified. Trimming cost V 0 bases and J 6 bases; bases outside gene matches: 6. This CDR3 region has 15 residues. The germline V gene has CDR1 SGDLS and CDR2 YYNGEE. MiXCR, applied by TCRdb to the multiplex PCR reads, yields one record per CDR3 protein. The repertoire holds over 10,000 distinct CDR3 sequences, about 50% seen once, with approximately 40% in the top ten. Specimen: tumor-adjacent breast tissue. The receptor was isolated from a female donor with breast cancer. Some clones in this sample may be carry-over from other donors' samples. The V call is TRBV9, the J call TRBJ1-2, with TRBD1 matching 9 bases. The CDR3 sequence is CASSVGHGTGHGYTF. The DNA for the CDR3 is TGTGCCAGCAGCGTAGGTCATGGGACAGGGCATGGCTACACCTTC. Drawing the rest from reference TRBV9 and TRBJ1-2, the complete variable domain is DSGVTQTPKHLITATGQRVTLRCSPRSGDLSVYWYQQSLDQGLQFLIQYYNGEERAKGNILERFSAQQFPDLHSELNLSSLELGDSALYFCASSVGHGTGHGYTFGSGTRLTVV.